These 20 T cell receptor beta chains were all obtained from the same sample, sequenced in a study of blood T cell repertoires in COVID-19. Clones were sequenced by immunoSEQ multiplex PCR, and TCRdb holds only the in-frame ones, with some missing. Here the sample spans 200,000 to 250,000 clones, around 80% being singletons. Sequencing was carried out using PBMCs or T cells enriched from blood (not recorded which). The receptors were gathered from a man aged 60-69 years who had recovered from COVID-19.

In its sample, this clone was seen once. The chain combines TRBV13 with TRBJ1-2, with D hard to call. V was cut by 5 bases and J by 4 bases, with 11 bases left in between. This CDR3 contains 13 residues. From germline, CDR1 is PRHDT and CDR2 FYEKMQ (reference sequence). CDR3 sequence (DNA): TGTGCCAGCAGCAAAGACGGAGTCTATGGCTACACCTTC. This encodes CASSKDGVYGYTF.

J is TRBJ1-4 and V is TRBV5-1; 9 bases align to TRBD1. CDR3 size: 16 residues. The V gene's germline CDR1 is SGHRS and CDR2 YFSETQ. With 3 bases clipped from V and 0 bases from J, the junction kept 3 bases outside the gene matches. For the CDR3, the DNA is TGCGCCAGCAGCTATACAGGGGGCTCAACTAATGAAAAACTGTTTTTT. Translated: CASSYTGGSTNEKLFF.

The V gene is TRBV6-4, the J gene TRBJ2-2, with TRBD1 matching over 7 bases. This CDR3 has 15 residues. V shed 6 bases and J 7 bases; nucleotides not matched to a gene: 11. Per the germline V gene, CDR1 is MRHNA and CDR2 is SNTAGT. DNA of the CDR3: TGTGCCAGCAGAGGGGAAGGGGGCATCGGCGGGGAGCTGTTTTTT. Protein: CASRGEGGIGGELFF.

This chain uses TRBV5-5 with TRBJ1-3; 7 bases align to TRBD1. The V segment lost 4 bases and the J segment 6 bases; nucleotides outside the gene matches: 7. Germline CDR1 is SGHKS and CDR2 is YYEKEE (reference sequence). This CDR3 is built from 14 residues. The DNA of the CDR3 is TGTGCCAGCAGCCAGAGGGGGCTAGAAAACACCATATATTTT. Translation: CASSQRGLENTIYF. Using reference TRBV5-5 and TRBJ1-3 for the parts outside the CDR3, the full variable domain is DAGVTQSPTHLIKTRGQQVTLRCSPISGHKSVSWYQQVLGQGPQFIFQYYEKEERGRGNFPDRFSARQFPNYSSELNVNALLLGDSALYLCASSQRGLENTIYFGEGSWLTVV.

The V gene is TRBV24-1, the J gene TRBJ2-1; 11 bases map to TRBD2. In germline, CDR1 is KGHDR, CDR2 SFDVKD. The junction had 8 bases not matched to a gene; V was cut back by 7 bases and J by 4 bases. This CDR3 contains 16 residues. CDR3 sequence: CATSPGLAASYNEQFF. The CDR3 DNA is TGTGCCACCAGCCCGGGACTAGCGGCCAGTTACAATGAGCAGTTCTTC.

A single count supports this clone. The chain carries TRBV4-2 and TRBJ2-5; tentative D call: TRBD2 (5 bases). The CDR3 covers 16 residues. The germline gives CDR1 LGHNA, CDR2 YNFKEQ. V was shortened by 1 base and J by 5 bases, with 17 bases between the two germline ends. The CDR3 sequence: CASSQGLIASRETQYF. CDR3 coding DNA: TGTGCCAGCAGCCAAGGTTTAATAGCGTCGCGGGAGACCCAGTACTTC.

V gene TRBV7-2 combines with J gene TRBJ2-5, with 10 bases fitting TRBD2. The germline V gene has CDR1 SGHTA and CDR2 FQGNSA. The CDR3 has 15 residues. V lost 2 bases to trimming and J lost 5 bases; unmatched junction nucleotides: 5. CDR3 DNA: TGTGCCAGCAGCTTAAGCGGGGGGGCCTGGGAGACCCAGTACTTC. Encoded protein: CASSLSGGAWETQYF.

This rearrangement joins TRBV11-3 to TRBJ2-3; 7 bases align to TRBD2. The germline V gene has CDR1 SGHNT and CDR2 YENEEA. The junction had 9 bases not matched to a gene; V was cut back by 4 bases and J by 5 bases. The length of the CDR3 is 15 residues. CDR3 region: CASSSPSGRGDTQYF. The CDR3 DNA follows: TGTGCCAGCAGCTCCCCTAGCGGTCGGGGAGATACGCAGTATTTT.

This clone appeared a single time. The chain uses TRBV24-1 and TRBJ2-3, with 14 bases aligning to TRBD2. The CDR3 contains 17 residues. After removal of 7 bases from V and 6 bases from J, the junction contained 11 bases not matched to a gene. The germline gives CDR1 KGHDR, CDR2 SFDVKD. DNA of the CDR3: TGTGCCACCAGCGCAAGAGGGACTAGCGGGGGTAGGGATACGCAGTATTTT. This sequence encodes CATSARGTSGGRDTQYF.

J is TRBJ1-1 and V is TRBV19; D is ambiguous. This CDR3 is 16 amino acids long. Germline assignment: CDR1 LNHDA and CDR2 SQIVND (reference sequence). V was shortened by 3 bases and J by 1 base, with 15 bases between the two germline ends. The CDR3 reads CASSIASGSKNTEAFF. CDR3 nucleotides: TGTGCCAGTAGTATCGCGAGCGGATCGAAGAACACTGAAGCTTTCTTT. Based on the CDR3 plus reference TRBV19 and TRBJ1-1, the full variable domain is DGGITQSPKYLFRKEGQNVTLSCEQNLNHDAMYWYRQDPGQGLRLIYYSQIVNDFQKGDIAEGYSVSREKKESFPLTVTSAQKNPTAFYLCASSIASGSKNTEAFFGQGTRLTVV.

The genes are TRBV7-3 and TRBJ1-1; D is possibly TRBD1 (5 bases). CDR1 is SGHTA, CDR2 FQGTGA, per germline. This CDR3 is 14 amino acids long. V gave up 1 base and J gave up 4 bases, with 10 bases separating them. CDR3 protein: CASSLIGQGTEAFF. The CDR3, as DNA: TGTGCCAGCAGCTTAATAGGCCAGGGCACTGAAGCTTTCTTT.

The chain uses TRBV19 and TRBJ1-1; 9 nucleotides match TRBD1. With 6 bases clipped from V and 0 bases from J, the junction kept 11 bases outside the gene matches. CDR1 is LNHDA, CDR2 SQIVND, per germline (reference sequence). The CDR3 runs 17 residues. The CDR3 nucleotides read TGTGCCAGTAGCAGAACCGGGACAGGGAACATGAACACTGAAGCTTTCTTT. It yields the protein CASSRTGTGNMNTEAFF.

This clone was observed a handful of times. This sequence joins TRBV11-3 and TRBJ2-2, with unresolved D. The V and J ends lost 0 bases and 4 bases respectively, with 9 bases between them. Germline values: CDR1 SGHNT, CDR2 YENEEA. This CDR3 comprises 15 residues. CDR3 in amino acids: CASSLDPRFTGELFF. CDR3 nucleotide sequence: TGTGCCAGCAGCTTAGACCCCAGATTCACCGGGGAGCTGTTTTTT.

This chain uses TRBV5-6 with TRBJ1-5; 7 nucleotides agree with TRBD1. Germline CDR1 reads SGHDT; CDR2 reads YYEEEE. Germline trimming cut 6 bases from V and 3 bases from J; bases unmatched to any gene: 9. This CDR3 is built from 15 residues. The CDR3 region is CASTLQGQINQPQHF. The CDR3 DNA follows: TGTGCCAGCACCCTTCAGGGACAGATCAATCAGCCCCAGCATTTT. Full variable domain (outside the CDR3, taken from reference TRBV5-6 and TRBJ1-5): DAGVTQSPTHLIKTRGQQVTLRCSPKSGHDTVSWYQQALGQGPQFIFQYYEEEERQRGNFPDRFSGHQFPNYSSELNVNALLLGDSALYLCASTLQGQINQPQHFGDGTRLSIL.

The CDR3 coding sequence is TGTGCCAGCAGCAACCCGGGACAGCCGACTGGAAACACCATATATTTT. The encoded protein is CASSNPGQPTGNTIYF. This sequence joins TRBV11-3 and TRBJ1-3, with TRBD1 matching 7 bases. CDR3 length: 16 amino acids. Germline CDR1 is SGHNT and CDR2 is YENEEA. Losses at the gene ends were 5 bases for V and 2 bases for J; bases not matched to a gene: 9.

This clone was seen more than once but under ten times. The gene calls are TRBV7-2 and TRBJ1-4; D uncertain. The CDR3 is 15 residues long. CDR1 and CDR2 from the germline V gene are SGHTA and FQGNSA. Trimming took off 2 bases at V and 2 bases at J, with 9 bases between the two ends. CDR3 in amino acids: CASSLRFGTNEKLFF. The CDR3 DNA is TGTGCCAGCAGCTTACGGTTCGGGACTAATGAAAAACTGTTTTTT.

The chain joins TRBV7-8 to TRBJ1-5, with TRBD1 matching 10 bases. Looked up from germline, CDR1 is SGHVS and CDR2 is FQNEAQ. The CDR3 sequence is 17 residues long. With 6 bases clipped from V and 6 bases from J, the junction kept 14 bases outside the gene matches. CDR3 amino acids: CASRSGVGQGVRQPQHF. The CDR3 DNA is TGTGCCAGCAGATCGGGGGTCGGACAGGGGGTTCGTCAGCCCCAGCATTTT.

CDR3 sequence reads: CASSPVTGSADTQYF. CDR3 coding DNA: TGTGCCAGCTCACCAGTTACAGGGTCTGCAGATACGCAGTATTTT. The chain has TRBV18 and TRBJ2-3; a possible D gene is TRBD1 (6 bases). The CDR3 has 15 amino acids. Per germline, CDR1 KGHSH and CDR2 LQKENI. Trimming pared 2 bases from V and 4 bases from J, leaving 13 bases between.

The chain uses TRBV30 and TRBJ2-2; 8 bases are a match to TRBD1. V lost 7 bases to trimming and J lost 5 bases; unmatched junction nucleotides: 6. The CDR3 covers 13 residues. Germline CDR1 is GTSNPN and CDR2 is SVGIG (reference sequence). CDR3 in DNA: TGTGCCTTGGACAGGGTTGAGACCGGGGAGCTGTTTTTT. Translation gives CALDRVETGELFF.

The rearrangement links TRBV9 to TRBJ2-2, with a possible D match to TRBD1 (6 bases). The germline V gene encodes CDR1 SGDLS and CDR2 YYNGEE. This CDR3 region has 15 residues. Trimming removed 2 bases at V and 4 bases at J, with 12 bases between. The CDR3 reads CASSVWGRTTGELFF. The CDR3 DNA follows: TGTGCCAGCAGCGTGTGGGGGCGGACCACCGGGGAGCTGTTTTTT.